Given below is one TCR beta chain in context. Its antigen is not yet known. Within one base of it there is no much larger clone, and no base qualities were kept. The data belong to a study of OX40 agonist ivuxolimab in advanced cancers. A note on the overall study: Ivuxolimab, which targeted the costimulatory receptor OX40 (CD134), was an agonistic, fully human IgG2 monoclonal antibody. A male proportion of under 85% and a mean age of around 60 years, ranging from roughly 20 to 80, were recorded for the dose-escalation cohort. Intravenous ivuxolimab was administered to patients every 2 weeks at six dose levels: 0.01, 0.1, 0.3, 1.5, 3 and 10 mg/kg. Patients were allowed to have had prior anti-PD-1, anti-PD-L1 or anti-CTLA-4 therapy, and around two fifths of the dose-escalation patients had been treated with checkpoint inhibitors. The point of sequencing TCRbeta in the periphery was to test whether ivuxolimab changed TCR sequence diversity and drove clonal T-cell expansion. The paper covers the monotherapy dose-escalation part of the phase I ivuxolimab trial, which included N ≈ 52 patients. Partial responses occurred in three dose-escalation patients: two with cutaneous melanoma and one with hepatocellular carcinoma. Of the roughly 54 dose-escalation patients, hepatocellular carcinoma was present in some 19, melanoma in around 15, renal cell carcinoma in 9 and head and neck cancer in 9.

Patients with autoimmune disease history or receiving systemic immunosuppression were excluded from the trial. Peripheral blood for TCR sequencing was collected from all dose cohorts at baseline, on cycle 4 day 1, and on cycle 7 day 1. The samples were drawn from a first-in-human, open-label, multicenter phase I dose-escalation trial of ivuxolimab. The trial enrolled adults with locally advanced or metastatic head and neck squamous cell, hepatocellular, melanoma or renal cell carcinoma. Before TCR sequencing, CD4+ and CD8+ T cells were separately sorted from peripheral blood. Overall study outcomes, separate from this receptor: At doses of 0.1 to 3.0 mg/kg, clonal expansion of both CD4+ and CD8+ blood T cells was observed from baseline to week 6. In partial responders in the 0.1-3.0 mg/kg groups, normalized peripheral clonal expansion was found to be among the lowest, especially among CD8+ T cells. Low levels of normalized T-cell clonal expansion were also seen in some patients who did not respond. The antigen specificity of the peripheral T cells that underwent clonal expansion was not determined. After ivuxolimab, CD8+ T cells had more expanded clones than CD4+ T cells on average.

For CDR1 and CDR2, the germline V gene (reference sequence) lists MNHNY and SVGAGI. V loses 6 bases, J loses 0 bases, and the germline ends lie 15 bases apart. Spanning cysteine to phenylalanine, the CDR3 consists of 16 amino acids. Only the CDR3 DNA stays, 48 bases, in frame from base 1. Genomic DNA was isolated from the sorted cells so that the TCRbeta CDR3 region could be sequenced. The immunoSEQ Assay was used to sequence the TCRbeta CDR3 regions. TCRdb provides this immuneACCESS table in a form limited to in-frame rearrangements. Some clones are lacking; in checked studies, under half of them reflect an unresolved V gene, and why the rest are absent is not known. The sample table holds 95,000 to 100,000 clones, of which approximately 93% were seen once. Of the sample, about 0.27% is held by the ten largest clones.

Sequencing used CD4+ or CD8+ T cells sorted from blood, obtained in a trial of the OX40 agonist ivuxolimab. The rearrangement combines TRBV6-6 with TRBJ1-5; the D region possibly corresponds to TRBD1 (5 bases align). This TCR was recovered from an adult with an advanced solid tumor such as melanoma, head and neck, liver or kidney cancer. The CDR3 protein is CASRIRTTHSNQPQHF. The bases read TGTGCCAGCAGGATTCGGACAACTCATAGCAATCAGCCCCAGCATTTT.